The present TCR beta chain was sequenced within a study of Ad26.COV2.S vaccination and SARS-CoV-2 variants. Study-wide context: Ad26.COV2.S was injected intramuscularly once or twice, 56 days apart.

The germline V gene encodes CDR1 SGHRS and CDR2 YFSETQ. With V trimmed by 4 bases and J by 0 bases, 3 bases remained unmatched. This CDR3 has 15 residues. The table came from immunoSEQ multiplex PCR; TCRdb's copy has only in-frame clones and leaves some out. Of hundreds of thousands of clones detected, about 90% appear once; the ten largest clones hold about 1.5%. Treatment denoted: about 20 received Ad26.COV2.S at low or high dose, single or two shots; several received placebo; per-sample allocation not given. Sampling happened 63 days after the first vaccine or placebo injection. The sample in question was peripheral blood, obtained in a trial of Ad26.COV2.S vaccine versus placebo. The gene calls are TRBV5-1 and TRBJ1-4; 7 bases are shared with TRBD1. The TCR originated in a person between 18 and 60 years old who received the Ad26.COV2.S COVID-19 vaccine or a placebo. CDR3 coding DNA: TGCGCCAGCAGCGGGGGGACAGCAACTAATGAAAAACTGTTTTTT. Translation: CASSGGTATNEKLFF.